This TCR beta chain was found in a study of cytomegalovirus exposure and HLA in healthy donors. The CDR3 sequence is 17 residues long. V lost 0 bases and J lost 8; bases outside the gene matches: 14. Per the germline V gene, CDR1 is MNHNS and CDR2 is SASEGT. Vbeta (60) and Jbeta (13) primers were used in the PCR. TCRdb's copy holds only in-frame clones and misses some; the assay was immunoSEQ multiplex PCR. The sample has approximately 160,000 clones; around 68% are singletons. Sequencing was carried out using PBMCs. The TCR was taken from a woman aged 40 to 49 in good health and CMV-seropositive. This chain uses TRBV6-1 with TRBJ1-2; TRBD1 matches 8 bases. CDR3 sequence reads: CASSEAPHVGRGQGYTF. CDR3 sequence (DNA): TGTGCCAGCAGTGAAGCCCCTCACGTTGGCAGGGGGCAAGGCTACACCTTC.